The present T cell receptor beta chain was sequenced within a study of blood T cell repertoires in COVID-19. Across the whole study: There were acute and convalescent COVID-19 samples, and they came from the United States, Italy and Spain. PBMCs, B-cell-depleted T cells, or T cells were the source of the cDNA or gDNA that made up the material.

Methods used by the authors: Amplification of reference gene primers was used by the study to estimate nucleated cell counts. TCRdb's copy holds only in-frame clones and misses some; the assay was immunoSEQ multiplex PCR. V and J calls and clone size are those listed in that table; D and trimming were worked out from the DNA. The data contain 200,000 to 250,000 clones, 65% to 80% of them singletons. The CDR3 is 15 amino acids. The germline V gene has CDR1 KGHDR and CDR2 SFDVKD. The ends lost 5 bases at V and 0 bases at J; junction bases unmatched: 3. The sequenced sample was peripheral blood. V and J are TRBV24-1 and TRBJ2-1, with 7 bases identical to TRBD2. This clonotype originated in a woman in her thirties or forties with active or convalescent COVID-19. The CDR3 region is CATSGRGSSYNEQFF. CDR3 nucleotide sequence: TGTGCCACCAGTGGGCGGGGGAGCTCCTACAATGAGCAGTTCTTC.